Described below is a single TCR beta chain sequence and its context. This clonotype appeared a few times. Its antigen has not been determined. No base-level quality is on record; no much larger clone is a single base apart. Including cysteine and phenylalanine, the CDR3 has 15 amino acids. Of all the DNA, just the CDR3 is kept, 45 bases in frame from base 1. The germline V gene (reference sequence) sets CDR1 to DFQATT and CDR2 to SNEGSKA. The junction shows trimming of 1 base on V and 2 bases on J, plus 14 bases between the germline ends. The sample belongs to a study of blood T cells in healthy people across ages (dated by TCRdb to about 2015). In the study overall: In model experiments, roughly one uniquely barcoded TCR beta cDNA molecule per two T cells was captured by template switching. To track age-related changes in TCR beta repertoire diversity, the study relied on deep sequencing normalized with unique cDNA molecular identifiers. The donors were split into four age groups: young (average 16 years), middle-aged (around 40), aged (over 55) and long-lived (roughly 80). To avoid experimental bias, donors of different ages were randomly spread across the sequencing lanes. Using the same blood draw, the study looked at two additional independent replicas of 1 million unique cDNA reads for two donors, one aged 18 to 30 and the other aged 80 or older.

The library relied on 5' RACE. The sequencer listed for this sample is Illumina HiSeq 2500. The second PCR ran for roughly 7 to 12 cycles and used a J-beta primer mix along with a sample-barcoded 5' primer. A template-switch 5' adaptor carrying 12 random nucleotides introduced a unique molecular identifier onto each TCR beta cDNA molecule. Each sample yielded at least 2.5 million CDR3-containing paired-end reads. The Mint cDNA synthesis kit, primed by a TRBC-specific oligonucleotide, was used to synthesize first-strand cDNA from all RNA. Following uracil-DNA glycosylase treatment, a first 18-cycle PCR with universal primers M1SS and BC2_uni_R was performed on all cDNA. In the paper's pipeline: For normalization, 1 million high-quality reads, each with a distinct molecular identifier, were randomly selected from each sample. Reads with shared molecular identifiers were discarded instead of being binned into consensus sequences. MiTCR, set to a Q25 quality threshold and the strictest error-elimination algorithm, was used for CDR3 identification, clonotype clustering and error correction. Lower-bound total TCR beta diversity was estimated with a nonparametric unseen species model using Euler transformation. TCRdb's own reprocessing of the public reads used fastp at Q25 and MiXCR and kept productive beta chains. Every entry covers one CDR3 protein and lists the most common genes and DNA from its rows. The authors' filters were not applied to this entry. The sample table shows 980,000 or so distinct CDR3 sequences, and about 48% are seen once. The biggest ten clones account for around an eighth of the sample.

The donors were roughly 40 Caucasian individuals from Russia, aged roughly 6 to 95 years, who were systemically healthy. Each donor gave around 9 milliliters of peripheral blood, collected into EDTA-treated Vacutainer tubes. PBMCs were isolated by Ficoll-Paque density-gradient centrifugation, with at least 7 million obtained per sample. Total RNA was extracted from PBMCs with Trizol reagent, with at least 5 micrograms obtained per sample. For every donor, flow cytometry on a PBMC aliquot measured the percentage of naive CD45RAhigh/CD27high T cells. Points the paper makes about the study in general: A strong correlation was found between observed TCR beta diversity and the percentage of naive T cells measured by flow cytometry. Because the CMV infection status of the donors was unknown, age-related changes in expanded clonotypes may potentially have been confounded. Total diversity estimates from one million sequenced T cells were considered lower bounds and underestimates. Conclusive comparison of naive and antigen-experienced compartments was prevented by the profiling of bulk unsorted PBMCs. Compared with the aged group, the long-lived group had more naive CD4+ T cells, fewer expanded clones and increased TCR diversity, a pattern suggesting age selection. Observed TCR beta diversity per million T cells fell roughly linearly with age, and a significant reduction was already apparent by age roughly 41.

The sequence derives from a man aged 25-45 years in good health. The rearrangement joined TRBV20-1 to TRBJ1-2; a confident D gene designation cannot be given. The material sequenced was blood. The encoded CDR3 is CSARAPGPGNYGYTF. The DNA sequence is given as TGCAGTGCTAGAGCCCCCGGCCCGGGGAACTATGGCTACACCTTC.